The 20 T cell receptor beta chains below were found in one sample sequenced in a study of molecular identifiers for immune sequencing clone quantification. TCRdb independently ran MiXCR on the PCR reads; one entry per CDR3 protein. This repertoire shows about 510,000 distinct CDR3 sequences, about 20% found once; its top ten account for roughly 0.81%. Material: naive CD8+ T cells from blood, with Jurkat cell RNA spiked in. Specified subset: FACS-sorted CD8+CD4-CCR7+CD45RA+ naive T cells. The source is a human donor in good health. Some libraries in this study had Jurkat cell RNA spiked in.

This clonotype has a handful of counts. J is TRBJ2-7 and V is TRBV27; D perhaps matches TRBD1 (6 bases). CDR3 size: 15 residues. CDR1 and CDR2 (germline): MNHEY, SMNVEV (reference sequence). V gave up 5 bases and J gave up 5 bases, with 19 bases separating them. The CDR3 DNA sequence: TGTGCCAGCAGTCTAGAGACAGGAGACGTCCACGAGCAGTACTTC. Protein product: CASSLETGDVHEQYF.

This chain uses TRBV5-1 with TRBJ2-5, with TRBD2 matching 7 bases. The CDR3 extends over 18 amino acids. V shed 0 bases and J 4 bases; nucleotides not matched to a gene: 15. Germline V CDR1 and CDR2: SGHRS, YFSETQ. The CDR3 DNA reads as TGCGCCAGCAGCTTGGACCCTTTAGCCGGGGGGTACCGAGAGACCCAGTACTTC. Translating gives CASSLDPLAGGYRETQYF.

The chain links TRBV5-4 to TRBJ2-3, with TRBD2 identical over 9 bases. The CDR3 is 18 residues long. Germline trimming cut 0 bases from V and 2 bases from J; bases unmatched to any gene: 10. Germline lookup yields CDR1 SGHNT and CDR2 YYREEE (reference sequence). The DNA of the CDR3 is TGTGCCAGCAGCTTGGATCTAGCGGGGCCCTCCTTCACAGATACGCAGTATTTT. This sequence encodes CASSLDLAGPSFTDTQYF.

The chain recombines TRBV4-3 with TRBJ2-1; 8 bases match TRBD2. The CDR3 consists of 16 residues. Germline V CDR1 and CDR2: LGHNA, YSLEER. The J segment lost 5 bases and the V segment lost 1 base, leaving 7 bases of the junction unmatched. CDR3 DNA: TGCGCCAGCAGCCAAGGTTTGGCGGGGGGCCACAATGAGCAGTTCTTC. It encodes CASSQGLAGGHNEQFF.

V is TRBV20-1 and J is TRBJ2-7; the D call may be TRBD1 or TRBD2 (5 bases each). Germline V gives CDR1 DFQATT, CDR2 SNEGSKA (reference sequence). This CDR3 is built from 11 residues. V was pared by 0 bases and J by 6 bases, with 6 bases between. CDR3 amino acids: CSARERGEQYF. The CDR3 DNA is TGCAGTGCTAGAGAGAGGGGCGAGCAGTACTTC.

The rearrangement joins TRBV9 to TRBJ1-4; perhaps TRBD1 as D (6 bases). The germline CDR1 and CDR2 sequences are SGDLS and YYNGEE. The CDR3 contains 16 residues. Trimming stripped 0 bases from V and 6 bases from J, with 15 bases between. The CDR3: CASSVEGGGMDEKLFF. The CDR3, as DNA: TGTGCCAGCAGCGTAGAGGGGGGAGGTATGGATGAAAAACTGTTTTTT.

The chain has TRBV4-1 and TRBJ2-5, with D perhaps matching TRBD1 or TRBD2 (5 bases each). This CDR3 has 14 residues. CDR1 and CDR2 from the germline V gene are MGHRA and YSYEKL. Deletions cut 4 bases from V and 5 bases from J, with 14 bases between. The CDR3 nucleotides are TGCGCCAGCAGCCCAACCGGGGCCGGCGAGACCCAGTACTTC. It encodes CASSPTGAGETQYF.

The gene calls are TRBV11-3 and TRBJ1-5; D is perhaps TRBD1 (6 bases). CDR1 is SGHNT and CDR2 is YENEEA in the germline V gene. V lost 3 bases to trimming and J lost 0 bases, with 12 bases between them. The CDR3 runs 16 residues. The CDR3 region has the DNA TGTGCCAGCAGCTTTCGACAGGATAATAGCAATCAGCCCCAGCATTTT. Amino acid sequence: CASSFRQDNSNQPQHF.

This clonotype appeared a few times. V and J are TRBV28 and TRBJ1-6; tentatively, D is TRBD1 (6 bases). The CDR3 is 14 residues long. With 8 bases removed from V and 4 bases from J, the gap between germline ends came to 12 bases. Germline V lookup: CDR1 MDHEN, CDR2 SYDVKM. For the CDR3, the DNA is TGTGCCAGCCTACAGGGAGCTTATAATTCACCCCTCCACTTT. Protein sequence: CASLQGAYNSPLHF.

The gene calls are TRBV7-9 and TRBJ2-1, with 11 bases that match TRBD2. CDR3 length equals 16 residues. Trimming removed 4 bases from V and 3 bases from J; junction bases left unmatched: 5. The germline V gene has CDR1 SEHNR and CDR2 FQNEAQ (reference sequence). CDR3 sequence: CASSSRLAGLYNEQFF. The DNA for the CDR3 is TGTGCCAGCAGCTCCCGACTAGCGGGACTCTACAATGAGCAGTTCTTC. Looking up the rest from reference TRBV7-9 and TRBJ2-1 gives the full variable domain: DTGVSQNPRHKITKRGQNVTFRCDPISEHNRLYWYRQTLGQGPEFLTYFQNEAQLEKSRLLSDRFSAERPKGSFSTLEIQRTEQGDSAMYLCASSSRLAGLYNEQFFGPGTRLTVL.

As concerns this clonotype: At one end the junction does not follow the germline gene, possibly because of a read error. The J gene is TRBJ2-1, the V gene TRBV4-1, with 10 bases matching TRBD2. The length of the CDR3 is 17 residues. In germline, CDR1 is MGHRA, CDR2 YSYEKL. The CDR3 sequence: CASSQDSISGGYNERFF. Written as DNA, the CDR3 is TGCGCCAGCAGCCAAGATTCGATTAGCGGGGGGTACAATGAGCGGTTCTTC.

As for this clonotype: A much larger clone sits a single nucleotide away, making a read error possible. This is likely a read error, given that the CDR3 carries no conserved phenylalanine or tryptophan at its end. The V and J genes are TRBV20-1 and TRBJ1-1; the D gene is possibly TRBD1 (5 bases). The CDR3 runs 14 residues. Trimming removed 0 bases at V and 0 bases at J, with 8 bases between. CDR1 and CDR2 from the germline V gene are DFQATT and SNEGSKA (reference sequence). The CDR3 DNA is TGCAGTGCTAGAGATGTGGACATGAACACTGAAGCTTTCTGT. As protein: CSARDVDMNTEAFC.

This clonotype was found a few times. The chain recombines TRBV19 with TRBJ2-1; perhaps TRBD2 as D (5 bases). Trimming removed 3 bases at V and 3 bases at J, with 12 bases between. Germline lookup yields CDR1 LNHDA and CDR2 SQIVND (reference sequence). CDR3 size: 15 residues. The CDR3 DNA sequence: TGTGCCAGTAGTATCCAGCGGAGCAACTACAATGAGCAGTTCTTC. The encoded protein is CASSIQRSNYNEQFF.

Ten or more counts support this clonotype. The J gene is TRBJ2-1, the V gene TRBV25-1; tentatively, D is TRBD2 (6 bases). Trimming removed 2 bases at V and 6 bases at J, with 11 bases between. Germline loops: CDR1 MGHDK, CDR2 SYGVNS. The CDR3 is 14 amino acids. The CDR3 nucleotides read TGTGCCAGCAGTGAACGGGAGAGGGGCAATGAGCAGTTCTTC. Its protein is CASSERERGNEQFF.

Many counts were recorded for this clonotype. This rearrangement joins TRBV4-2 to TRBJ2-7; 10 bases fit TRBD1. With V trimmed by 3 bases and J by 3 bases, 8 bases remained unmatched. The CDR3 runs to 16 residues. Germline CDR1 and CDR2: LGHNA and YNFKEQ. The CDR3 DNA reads TGTGCCAGCAGCCATGCCGGGACAGGGGCTGGCTACGAGCAGTACTTC. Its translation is CASSHAGTGAGYEQYF.

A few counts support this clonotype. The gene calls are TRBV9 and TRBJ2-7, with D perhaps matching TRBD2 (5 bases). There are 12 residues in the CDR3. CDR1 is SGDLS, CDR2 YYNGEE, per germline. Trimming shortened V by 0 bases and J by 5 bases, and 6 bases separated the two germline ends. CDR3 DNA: TGTGCCAGCAGCGTAGACGGGAACGAGCAGTACTTC. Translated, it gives CASSVDGNEQYF.

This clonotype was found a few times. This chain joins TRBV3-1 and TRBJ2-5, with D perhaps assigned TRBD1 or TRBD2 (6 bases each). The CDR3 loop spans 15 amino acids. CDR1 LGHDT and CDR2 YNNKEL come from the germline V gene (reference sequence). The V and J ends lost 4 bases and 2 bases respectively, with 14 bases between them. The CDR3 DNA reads TGTGCCAGCAGCCCCGTGGAGGGGGTTCAAGAGACCCAGTACTTC. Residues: CASSPVEGVQETQYF.

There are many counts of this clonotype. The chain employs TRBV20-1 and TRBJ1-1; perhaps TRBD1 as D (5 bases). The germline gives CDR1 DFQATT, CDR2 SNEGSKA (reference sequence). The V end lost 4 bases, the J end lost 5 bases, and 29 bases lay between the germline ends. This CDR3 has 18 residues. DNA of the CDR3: TGCAGTGCTACACTACGGGGCCTAGAAAAACCAGAGTGGACTGAAGCTTTCTTT. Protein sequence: CSATLRGLEKPEWTEAFF.

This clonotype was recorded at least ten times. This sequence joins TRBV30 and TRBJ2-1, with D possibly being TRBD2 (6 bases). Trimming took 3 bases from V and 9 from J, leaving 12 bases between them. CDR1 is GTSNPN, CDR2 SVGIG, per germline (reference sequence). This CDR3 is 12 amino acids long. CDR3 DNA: TGTGCCTGGAGCATGGGGGGTGGTGAGCAGTTCTTC. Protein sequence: CAWSMGGGEQFF. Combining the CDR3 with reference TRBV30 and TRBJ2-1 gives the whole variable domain SQTIHQWPATLVQPVGSPLSLECTVEGTSNPNLYWYRQAAGRGLQLLFYSVGIGQISSEVPQNLSASRPQDRQFILSSKKLLLSDSGFYLCAWSMGGGEQFFGPGTRLTVL.

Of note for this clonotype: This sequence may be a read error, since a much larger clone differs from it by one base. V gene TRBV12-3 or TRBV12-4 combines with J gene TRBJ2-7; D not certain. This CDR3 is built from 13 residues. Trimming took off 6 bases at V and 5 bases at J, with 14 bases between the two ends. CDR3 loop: CASSRTAIHEQYF. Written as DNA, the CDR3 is TGTGCCAGCAGCCGAACTGCGATCCACGAGCAGTACTTC.